Detailed here is one T cell receptor beta chain. Antigen unknown. The sample originates from a study of shared clonotypes between healthy human individuals. Study in general: Three plates were used per donor for CD4 naive, three for CD4 memory, two for CD8 naive and one for CD8 memory.

Findings of the study overall: Several donors held approximately 4.5% of naive CD4 clonotypes in common. Clonotype sharing among donors likely depends on sequencing depth.

Positive CCR7 selection of CD45RO-negative cells yielded the naive CD8 cells, and terminally differentiated effector memory CD45RA+ cells were excluded. The germline V gene encodes CDR1 KGHSH and CDR2 LQKENI. The CDR3 has 17 amino acids. V dropped 4 bases and J dropped 0; count of bases not matched to a gene: 9. Sequenced by immunoSEQ multiplex PCR; TCRdb stores in-frame clones only, minus some. The profile shows 2 million or so clones, over 85% of them singletons. Input material: naive CD8+ T cells sorted from blood. The TCR originated in a man between 18 and 29 years old in good health. V usage is TRBV18 and J usage is TRBJ2-1, with 7 nucleotides matching TRBD2. The DNA of the CDR3 is TGTGCCAGCTCACGCTCGGGAGGCCCTAGCTCCTACAATGAGCAGTTCTTC. Residues: CASSRSGGPSSYNEQFF.